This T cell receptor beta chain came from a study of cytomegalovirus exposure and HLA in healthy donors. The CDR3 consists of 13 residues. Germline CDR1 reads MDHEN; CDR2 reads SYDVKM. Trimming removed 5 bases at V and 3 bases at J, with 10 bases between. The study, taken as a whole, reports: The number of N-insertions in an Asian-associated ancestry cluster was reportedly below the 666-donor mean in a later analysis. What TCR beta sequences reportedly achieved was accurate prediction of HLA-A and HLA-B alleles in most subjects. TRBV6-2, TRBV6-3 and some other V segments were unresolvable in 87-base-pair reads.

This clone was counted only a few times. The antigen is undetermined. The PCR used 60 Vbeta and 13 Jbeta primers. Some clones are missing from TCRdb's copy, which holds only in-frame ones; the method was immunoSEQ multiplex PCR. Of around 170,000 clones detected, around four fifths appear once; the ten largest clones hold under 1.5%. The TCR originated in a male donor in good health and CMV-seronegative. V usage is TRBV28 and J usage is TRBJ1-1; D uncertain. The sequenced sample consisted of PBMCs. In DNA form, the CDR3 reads TGTGCCAGCAGTCACTACCGGGACACTGAAGCTTTCTTT. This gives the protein CASSHYRDTEAFF.